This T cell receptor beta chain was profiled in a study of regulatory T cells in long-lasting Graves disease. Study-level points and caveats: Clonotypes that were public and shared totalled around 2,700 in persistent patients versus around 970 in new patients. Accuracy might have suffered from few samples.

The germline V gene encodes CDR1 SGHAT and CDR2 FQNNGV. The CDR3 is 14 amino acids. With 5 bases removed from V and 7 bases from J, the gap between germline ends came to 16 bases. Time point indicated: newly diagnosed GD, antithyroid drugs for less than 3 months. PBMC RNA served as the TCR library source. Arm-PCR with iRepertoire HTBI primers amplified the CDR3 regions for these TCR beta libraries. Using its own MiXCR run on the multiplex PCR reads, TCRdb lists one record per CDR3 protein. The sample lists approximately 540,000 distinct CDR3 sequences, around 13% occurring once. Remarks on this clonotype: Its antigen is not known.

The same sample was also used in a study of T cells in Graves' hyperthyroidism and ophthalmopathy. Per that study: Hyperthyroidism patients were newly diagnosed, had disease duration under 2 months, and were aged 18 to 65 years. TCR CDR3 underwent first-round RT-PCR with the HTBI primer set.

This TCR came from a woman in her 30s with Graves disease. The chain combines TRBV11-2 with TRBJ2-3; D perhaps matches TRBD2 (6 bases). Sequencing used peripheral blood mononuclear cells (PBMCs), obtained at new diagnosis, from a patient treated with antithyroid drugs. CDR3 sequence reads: CASSPSSGLNTQYF. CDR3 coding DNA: TGTGCCAGCAGCCCCAGTAGCGGCCTAAATACGCAGTATTTT.